These 25 T cell receptor beta chains share one sample of origin, sequenced in a study of a mutant IDH1 vaccine in newly diagnosed glioma (dated by TCRdb to the early 2020s). For these receptors, no antigen is known. The library came from the immunoSEQ multiplex PCR assay. Here the immuneACCESS table is served through TCRdb, limited to in-frame sequences with V and J called. Missing clones are a known gap in these copies; in checked studies unresolved V genes cover under half, and the rest lacks a known reason. The sample table lists 35,000 to 50,000 clones, approximately 89% of them with a count of one. Clones ranked in the top ten supply 3% to 4% of the sample. In light of the paper, this sample's time point label describes: week 23, last vaccination. Each vaccine dose, consisting of 300 ug of a 20-mer mutant IDH1 peptide in Montanide, was administered subcutaneously with topical imiquimod. The specimen comprised PBMCs, sampled from a glioma patient whose treatment included an IDH1 peptide vaccine. All receptors derive from a man aged 45-65 years with glioma.

This rearrangement joins TRBV4-1 to TRBJ2-1; 8 bases agree with TRBD2. Germline V lookup: CDR1 MGHRA, CDR2 YSYEKL. The V segment lost 0 bases and the J segment 6 bases; nucleotides outside the gene matches: 7. The CDR3 runs to 16 residues. CDR3 residues: CASSQDGSGSTNEQFF. CDR3 nucleotide sequence: TGCGCCAGCAGCCAAGATGGGAGCGGGAGTACCAATGAGCAGTTCTTC.

The chain combines TRBV5-6 with TRBJ2-7; D ambiguous. The CDR3 length is 15 residues. Trimming took off 4 bases at V and 0 bases at J, with 14 bases between the two ends. The germline gives CDR1 SGHDT, CDR2 YYEEEE. This chain's CDR3 is CASSIPGWGSYEQYF. The CDR3 DNA follows: TGTGCCAGCAGCATCCCCGGCTGGGGCTCCTACGAGCAGTACTTC.

J is TRBJ1-5 and V is TRBV4-2; D is unclear. Germline V gene lookup returns CDR1 LGHNA and CDR2 YNFKEQ. Between the trimmed V and J ends, which lost 3 bases and 4 bases, there was a span of 10 bases. The CDR3 length is 14 residues. CDR3 in amino acids: CASSQNVKNQPQHF. As DNA, the CDR3 is TGTGCCAGCAGCCAGAATGTCAAGAATCAGCCCCAGCATTTT.

In nucleotides, the CDR3 is TGTGCCAGCTCACCCTATGGACAGGGCTCTGGGGCCAACGTCCTGACTTTC. Its protein is CASSPYGQGSGANVLTF. This sequence joins TRBV18 and TRBJ2-6, with 8 nucleotides matching TRBD1. V trimming: 3 bases; J trimming: 0 bases; junction bases outside the gene matches: 4. The germline gives CDR1 KGHSH, CDR2 LQKENI. The CDR3 is 17 amino acids.

The chain combines TRBV29-1 with TRBJ2-3; 7 positions agree with TRBD2. V dropped 4 bases and J dropped 0; count of bases not matched to a gene: 7. The CDR3 consists of 15 residues. Germline-derived CDR1 and CDR2 are SQVTM and ANQGSEA. CDR3 sequence reads: CSVAGSSGSTDTQYF. Here the CDR3 DNA reads TGCAGCGTTGCCGGGTCTAGCGGCAGCACAGATACGCAGTATTTT.

This clone was counted only a few times. The rearrangement uses TRBV6-1 and TRBJ1-1; no clear D gene. The germline V gene has CDR1 MNHNS and CDR2 SASEGT. V lost 3 bases to trimming and J lost 7 bases, with 9 bases between them. The CDR3 extends over 12 amino acids. This CDR3 reads CASSERFREAFF. CDR3 nucleotide sequence: TGTGCCAGCAGTGAGAGATTTCGTGAAGCTTTCTTT.

This chain links TRBV2 with TRBJ1-2; 7 nucleotides match TRBD1. The CDR3 spans 15 residues. The V gene's germline CDR1 is SNHLY and CDR2 FYNNEI. The V and J ends lost 7 bases and 8 bases, in that order; junction bases with no gene match: 16. The CDR3 sequence is CASTPTTGERGGYTF. Here the CDR3 DNA reads TGTGCCAGCACCCCGACTACAGGGGAACGTGGAGGCTACACCTTC.

The table lists this clone with a few counts. The V call is TRBV2, the J call TRBJ2-2, with TRBD1 matching 7 bases. The CDR3 covers 16 residues. V shed 5 bases and J 6 bases; nucleotides not matched to a gene: 12. Looked up from germline, CDR1 is SNHLY and CDR2 is FYNNEI. The CDR3 nucleotides are TGTGCCAGCAGTACCGGACAGGCCCAAATGGCCGGGGAGCTGTTTTTT. Amino acid sequence: CASSTGQAQMAGELFF.

The chain recombines TRBV2 with TRBJ1-4; D is unresolved. V dropped 3 bases and J dropped 10 bases, with 12 bases sitting between them. The germline CDR1 and CDR2 sequences are SNHLY and FYNNEI. The CDR3 covers 13 residues. The CDR3 region has the DNA TGTGCCAGCAGTGAGGCATCCCTAGCAAAACTGTTTTTT. Translation: CASSEASLAKLFF.

The chain recombines TRBV5-6 with TRBJ2-7; 8 bases match TRBD2. J lost 4 bases, V lost 4 bases, and 22 bases had no gene match. The length of the CDR3 is 19 residues. Germline lookup yields CDR1 SGHDT and CDR2 YYEEEE. CDR3 DNA sequence: TGTGCCAGCAGCACCACGACCTCCGGACTAGCTAAGAGGGCTTACGAGCAGTACTTC. Translating it yields CASSTTTSGLAKRAYEQYF.

V usage is TRBV9 and J usage is TRBJ2-3; D might be TRBD1 (6 bases). Germline assignment: CDR1 SGDLS and CDR2 YYNGEE. With 4 bases removed from V and 3 bases from J, the gap between germline ends came to 15 bases. The CDR3 loop spans 15 amino acids. CDR3 loop: CASSYAGAGTDTQYF. The CDR3 DNA follows: TGTGCCAGCAGCTATGCAGGGGCTGGTACAGATACGCAGTATTTT. The entire variable domain, with the rest obtained from reference TRBV9 and TRBJ2-3, is as follows: DSGVTQTPKHLITATGQRVTLRCSPRSGDLSVYWYQQSLDQGLQFLIQYYNGEERAKGNILERFSAQQFPDLHSELNLSSLELGDSALYFCASSYAGAGTDTQYFGPGTRLTVL.

This chain links TRBV19 with TRBJ1-2, with D uncertain. Trimming removed 4 bases at V and 4 bases at J, with 4 bases between. This CDR3 has 11 residues. Germline V lookup: CDR1 LNHDA, CDR2 SQIVND (reference sequence). The CDR3 coding sequence is TGTGCCAGTAGTACGGGCTATGGCTACACCTTC. It specifies CASSTGYGYTF.

The J gene is TRBJ2-7, the V gene TRBV27; TRBD1 aligns across 8 bases. V trimming: 5 bases; J trimming: 2 bases; junction bases outside the gene matches: 2. CDR1 is MNHEY, CDR2 SMNVEV, per germline (reference sequence). The CDR3 is 13 residues long. Here the CDR3 reads CASSPGGPYEQYF. The CDR3 bases are TGTGCCAGCAGTCCAGGGGGCCCCTACGAGCAGTACTTC.

This chain connects TRBV7-2 to TRBJ1-2, with TRBD1 matching 9 bases. The germline V gene encodes CDR1 SGHTA and CDR2 FQGNSA. The CDR3 spans 15 residues. Trimming removed 7 bases from V and 8 bases from J; junction bases left unmatched: 14. DNA of the CDR3: TGTGCCAGCACCATAAGGGCTCAGACAGGGGGAGGCTACACCTTC. Its translation is CASTIRAQTGGGYTF.

Only a few counts were recorded for this clone. The sample holds other DNA sequences that translate to the same CDR3. The gene calls are TRBV18 and TRBJ2-7; 10 bases fit TRBD2. With 3 bases clipped from V and 2 bases from J, the junction kept 4 bases outside the gene matches. Germline V CDR1 and CDR2: KGHSH, LQKENI. CDR3 size: 15 residues. CDR3 bases: TGTGCCAGCTCACCCCGCACTAGCGGGGCCTACGAGCAGTACTTC. Translation: CASSPRTSGAYEQYF.

The chain is built from TRBV6-1 and TRBJ2-1; D gene unclear. V lost 4 bases, J lost 0 bases, and 10 bases lay in between. Per germline, CDR1 MNHNS and CDR2 SASEGT. The CDR3 length is 15 residues. In DNA, the CDR3 is TGTGCCAGCAGTGTGAAGAGAAGCTCCTACAATGAGCAGTTCTTC. This codes for CASSVKRSSYNEQFF.

The J gene is TRBJ1-6, the V gene TRBV15; 9 bases are shared with TRBD1. Germline values: CDR1 LNHNV, CDR2 YYDKDF (reference sequence). The trim removed 1 base at V and 10 bases at J, leaving 2 bases unmatched. This CDR3 spans 14 amino acids. CDR3 sequence reads: CATSRGDRESPLHF. For the CDR3, the DNA is TGTGCCACCAGCAGAGGGGACAGGGAATCACCCCTCCACTTT. The full variable domain, in which reference TRBV15 and TRBJ1-6 provide the parts outside the CDR3, is DAMVIQNPRYQVTQFGKPVTLSCSQTLNHNVMYWYQQKSSQAPKLLFHYYDKDFNNEADTPDNFQSRRPNTSFCFLDIRSPGLGDTAMYLCATSRGDRESPLHFGNGTRLTVT.

The chain is built from TRBV6-5 and TRBJ2-7, with unresolved D. Trimming removed 7 bases from V and 0 bases from J, with 7 bases in between. This CDR3 is built from 12 residues. From germline, CDR1 is MNHEY and CDR2 SVGAGI. This CDR3 reads CASNKSSYEQYF. The CDR3 nucleotides are TGTGCCAGCAATAAGAGCTCCTACGAGCAGTACTTC.

This clone was observed a single time. This sequence joins TRBV7-9 and TRBJ1-3; 9 positions match TRBD1. Germline values: CDR1 SEHNR, CDR2 FQNEAQ (reference sequence). Losses at the gene ends were 5 bases for V and 1 base for J; bases not matched to a gene: 6. The CDR3 length is 16 residues. CDR3 nucleotide sequence: TGTGCCAGCAGCATGGGGACAGGGAGATCTGGAAACACCATATATTTT. This codes for CASSMGTGRSGNTIYF.

The chain has TRBV14 and TRBJ2-5; D is possibly TRBD1 or TRBD2 (6 bases each). CDR1 is SGHDN and CDR2 is FVKESK in the germline V gene. The CDR3 is 16 residues long. The germline V and J ends were trimmed by 0 bases and 4 bases, with 15 bases remaining between them. The CDR3 here is CASSQDLGWGAETQYF. The CDR3 coding sequence is TGTGCCAGCAGCCAAGATTTGGGCTGGGGGGCAGAGACCCAGTACTTC.

The chain joins TRBV7-9 to TRBJ2-3, with 12 bases lining up with TRBD2. The CDR3 spans 16 residues. The trim removed 1 base at V and 6 bases at J, leaving 5 bases unmatched. CDR1 is SEHNR, CDR2 FQNEAQ, per germline (reference sequence). CDR3 in amino acids: CASSLGLAGEWDTQYF. The CDR3 region has the DNA TGTGCCAGCAGCTTAGGACTAGCGGGGGAGTGGGATACGCAGTATTTT.

The V gene is TRBV4-2, the J gene TRBJ2-5; no clear D. The CDR3 covers 14 residues. Germline V gene lookup returns CDR1 LGHNA and CDR2 YNFKEQ. Trimming removed 1 base at V and 5 bases at J, with 11 bases between. CDR3 sequence reads: CASSQVLTRETQYF. The CDR3 bases are TGTGCCAGCAGCCAAGTTCTGACACGGGAGACCCAGTACTTC.

The chain links TRBV29-1 to TRBJ1-2, with 7 nucleotides matching TRBD1. The CDR3 loop spans 13 amino acids. Unmatched junction bases numbered 8, after V lost 3 bases and J lost 7 bases. Germline V CDR1 and CDR2: SQVTM, ANQGSEA. Here the CDR3 DNA reads TGCAGCGTTGAGGGGGGCCAGGGGGGTGGCTACACCTTC. Translated, it gives CSVEGGQGGGYTF.

The V gene is TRBV7-9, the J gene TRBJ1-2, with 7 bases aligning to TRBD1. The junction had 6 bases not matched to a gene; V was cut back by 1 base and J by 7 bases. Germline loops: CDR1 SEHNR, CDR2 FQNEAQ (reference sequence). The CDR3 consists of 14 residues. DNA for the CDR3: TGTGCCAGCAGCTTAGTACAGGGGCTGAGTGGCTACACCTTC. Translation: CASSLVQGLSGYTF.

The genes are TRBV28 and TRBJ1-4, with D unclear. CDR3 length: 12 amino acids. V lost 5 bases, J lost 4 bases, and 5 bases lay in between. Germline V gene lookup returns CDR1 MDHEN and CDR2 SYDVKM. CDR3 DNA: TGTGCCAGCAGTGGGCATAATGAAAAACTGTTTTTT. Translated: CASSGHNEKLFF. Filled out from reference TRBV28 and TRBJ1-4, the complete variable domain reads DVKVTQSSRYLVKRTGEKVFLECVQDMDHENMFWYRQDPGLGLRLIYFSYDVKMKEKGDIPEGYSVSREKKERFSLILESASTNQTSMYLCASSGHNEKLFFGSGTQLSVL.